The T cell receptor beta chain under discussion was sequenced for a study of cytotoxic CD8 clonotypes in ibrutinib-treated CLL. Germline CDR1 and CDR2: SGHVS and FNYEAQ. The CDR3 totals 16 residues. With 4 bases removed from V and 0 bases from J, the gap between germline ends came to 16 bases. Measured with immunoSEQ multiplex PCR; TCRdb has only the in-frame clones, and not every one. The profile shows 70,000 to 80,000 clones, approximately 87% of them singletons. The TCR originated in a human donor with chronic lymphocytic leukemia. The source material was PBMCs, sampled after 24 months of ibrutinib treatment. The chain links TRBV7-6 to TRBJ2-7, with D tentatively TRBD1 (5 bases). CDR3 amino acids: CASSSTLTDLSYEQYF. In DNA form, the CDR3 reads TGTGCCAGCAGCTCTACCCTGACAGATCTCTCCTACGAGCAGTACTTC.